This TCR beta chain comes out of a study of T cell changes during pregnancy in multiple sclerosis. With 4 bases clipped from V and 6 bases from J, the junction kept 10 bases outside the gene matches. The CDR3 has 15 amino acids. Looked up from germline, CDR1 is SGHNT and CDR2 is YYREEE (reference sequence). Assay used: immunoSEQ multiplex PCR; TCRdb lists only in-frame clones, some missing. The table shows roughly 52,000 clones, with approximately 92% occurring only once. This chain connects TRBV5-4 to TRBJ2-7, with 10 nucleotides matching TRBD1. The receptor was derived from a female donor with multiple sclerosis, enrolled in a pregnancy study. Sample: CD4+ T cells from peripheral blood mononuclear cells, taken in the third trimester of pregnancy. As DNA, the CDR3 is TGTGCCAGCAGCAAGACAGGGGGCGGAATCCCCGAGCAGTACTTC. It codes for CASSKTGGGIPEQYF.